This TCR beta chain is from a study of neurological immune-mediated disorders. The study's findings and limits: Among expanded clones, no CDR3 amino acid sequences were shared across subjects, a pattern suggesting private repertoires in all groups. On phylogenetic grouping, the repertoires of 18 of 34 multiple sclerosis patients fell within one related-CDR3 cluster, constituting a possible signature.

Every sequencing run produced over 160 million TCR-beta sequences, and the sequences from any one run covered 15-18 subjects. Each CDR3 protein is one row after TCRdb ran MiXCR on the 5' RACE reads. Of about 40,000 distinct CDR3 sequences detected, 2.5% appear once; the ten largest clones hold nearly 2.5%. This clonotype was seen repeatedly, ten times or more. No antigen is known for it. This CDR3 has 14 residues. The TCR sequence derives from a man aged 45 to 65 with multiple sclerosis. The sequencing sample was made of PBMCs. The rearrangement links TRBV21-1 to TRBJ2-3; whether TRBD1, the table's D call, matches the DNA was not checked. TRBV21-1 is a recognized pseudogene. In DNA form, the CDR3 reads TGTGCCAGCCCCGGCCCGGGCTTGCCAGATACGCAGTATTTT. It translates to CASPGPGLPDTQYF.